This T cell receptor (beta chain) came from a study of post-analysis software for immune sequencing data. Study overall: Some patients lacked subtype; others had relapsing-remitting, secondary progressive or progressive-relapsing disease.

Prepared TCR beta cDNA libraries contained unique molecular identifiers. TCRdb reprocessed the PCR reads with MiXCR, giving one entry per CDR3 protein. The sample includes 650,000 to 850,000 distinct CDR3 sequences, around 53% of them seen just once. Study observations and caveats: Patients carried five TRBV segments more frequently than controls did, and TRBV5-6, TRBV5-1 and TRBV20-1 were among them. Under F measure analysis, samples from one preparation batch co-clustered strongly.

This CDR3 region has 11 residues. CDR1 and CDR2 from the germline V gene are MDHEN and SYDVKM. V lost 8 bases and J lost 3, with 7 bases in between. With regard to this clonotype: Its antigen is unknown.

The V call is TRBV28, the J call TRBJ1-2; D remains ambiguous. Material for sequencing was blood. The TCR sequence derives from a girl aged 5-17 years with multiple sclerosis. The DNA for the CDR3 is TGTGCCAGCGAGGAGGACTATGGCTACACCTTC. Its protein is CASEEDYGYTF.